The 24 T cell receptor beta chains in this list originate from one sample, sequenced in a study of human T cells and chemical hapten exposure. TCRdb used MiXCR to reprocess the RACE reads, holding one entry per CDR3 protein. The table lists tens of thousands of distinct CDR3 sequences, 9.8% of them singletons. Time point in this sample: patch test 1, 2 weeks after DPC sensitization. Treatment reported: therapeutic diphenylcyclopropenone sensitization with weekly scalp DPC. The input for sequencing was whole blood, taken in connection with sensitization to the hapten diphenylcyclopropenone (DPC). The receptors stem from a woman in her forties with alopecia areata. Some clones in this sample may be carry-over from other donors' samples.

Written as DNA, the CDR3 is TGTGCCAGCAGCCCGGGACTAGCGGGGGCCACAGATACGCAGTATTTT. It codes for CASSPGLAGATDTQYF. The rearrangement joins TRBV12-3 or TRBV12-4 to TRBJ2-3; 14 nucleotides agree with TRBD2. CDR3 size: 16 residues. The V and J ends lost 6 bases and 2 bases, in that order; junction bases with no gene match: 4.

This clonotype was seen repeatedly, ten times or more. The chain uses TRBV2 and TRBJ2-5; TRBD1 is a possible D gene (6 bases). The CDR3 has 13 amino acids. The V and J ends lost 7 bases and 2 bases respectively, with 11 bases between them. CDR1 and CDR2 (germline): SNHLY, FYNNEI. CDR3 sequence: CASKGQFQETQYF. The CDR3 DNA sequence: TGTGCCAGCAAGGGACAATTTCAAGAGACCCAGTACTTC.

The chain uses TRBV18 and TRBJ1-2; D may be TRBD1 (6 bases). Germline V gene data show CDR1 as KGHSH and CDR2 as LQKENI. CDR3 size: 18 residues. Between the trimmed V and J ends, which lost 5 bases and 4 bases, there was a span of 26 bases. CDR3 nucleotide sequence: TGTGCCAGCTCATCGGTACCGGGCAGGGGCCATCCCGGCTATGGCTACACCTTC. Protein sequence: CASSSVPGRGHPGYGYTF.

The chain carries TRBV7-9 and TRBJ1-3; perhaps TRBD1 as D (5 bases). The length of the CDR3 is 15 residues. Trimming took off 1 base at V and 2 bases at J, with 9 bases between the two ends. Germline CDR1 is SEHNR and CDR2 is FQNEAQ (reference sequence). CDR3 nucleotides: TGTGCCAGCAGCTTAGAATGGGGGACTGGAAACACCATATATTTT. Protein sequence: CASSLEWGTGNTIYF.

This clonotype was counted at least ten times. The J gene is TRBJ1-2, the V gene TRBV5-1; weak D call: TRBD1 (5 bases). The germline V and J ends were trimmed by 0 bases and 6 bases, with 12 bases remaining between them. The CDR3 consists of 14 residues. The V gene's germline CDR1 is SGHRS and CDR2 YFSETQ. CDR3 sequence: CASSLVAGRDGYTF. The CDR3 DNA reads TGCGCCAGCAGCTTGGTGGCAGGGCGGGATGGCTACACCTTC.

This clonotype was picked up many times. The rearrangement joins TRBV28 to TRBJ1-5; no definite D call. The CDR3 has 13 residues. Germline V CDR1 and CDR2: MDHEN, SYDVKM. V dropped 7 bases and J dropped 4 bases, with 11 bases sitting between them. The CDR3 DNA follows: TGTGCCAGCAAGGGCAGCCAGAATCAGCCCCAGCATTTT. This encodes CASKGSQNQPQHF.

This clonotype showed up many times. The chain's CDR3 is CASSPWGGLGGYTF. The CDR3 nucleotides read TGTGCCAGCAGCCCCTGGGGGGGGCTAGGTGGCTACACCTTC. This rearrangement joins TRBV3-1 to TRBJ1-2; perhaps TRBD1 as D (6 bases). The germline V gene encodes CDR1 LGHDT and CDR2 YNNKEL (reference sequence). The CDR3 extends over 14 amino acids. Between the trimmed V and J ends, which lost 4 bases and 7 bases, there was a span of 16 bases.

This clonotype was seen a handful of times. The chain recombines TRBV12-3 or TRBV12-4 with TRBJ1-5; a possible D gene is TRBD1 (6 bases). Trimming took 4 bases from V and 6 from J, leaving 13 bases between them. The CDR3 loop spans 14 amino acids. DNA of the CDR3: TGTGCCAGCAGTTCCATACAGGGTTTTCAGCCCCAGCATTTT. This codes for CASSSIQGFQPQHF.

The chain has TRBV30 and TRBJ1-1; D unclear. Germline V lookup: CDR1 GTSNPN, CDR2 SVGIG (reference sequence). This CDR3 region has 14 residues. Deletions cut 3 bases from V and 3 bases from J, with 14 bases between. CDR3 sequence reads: CAWRRASLDTEAFF. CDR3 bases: TGTGCCTGGAGGCGCGCCTCCCTTGACACTGAAGCTTTCTTT.

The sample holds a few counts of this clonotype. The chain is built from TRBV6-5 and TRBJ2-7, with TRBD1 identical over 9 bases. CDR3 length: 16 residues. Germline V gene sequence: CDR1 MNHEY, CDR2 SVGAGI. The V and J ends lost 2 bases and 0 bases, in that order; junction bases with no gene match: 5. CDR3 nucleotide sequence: TGTGCCAGCAGTTACCCCGCGGACAGGGGCTCCTACGAGCAGTACTTC. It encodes CASSYPADRGSYEQYF.

The CDR3 region is CASTPSWGSMGETQYF. The DNA of the CDR3 is TGTGCCAGCACCCCATCCTGGGGGAGCATGGGAGAGACCCAGTACTTC. V and J are TRBV7-6 and TRBJ2-5; D may correspond to TRBD1 or TRBD2 (5 bases each). The germline V gene has CDR1 SGHVS and CDR2 FNYEAQ. V was shortened by 7 bases and J by 4 bases, with 22 bases between the two germline ends. CDR3 length equals 16 residues.

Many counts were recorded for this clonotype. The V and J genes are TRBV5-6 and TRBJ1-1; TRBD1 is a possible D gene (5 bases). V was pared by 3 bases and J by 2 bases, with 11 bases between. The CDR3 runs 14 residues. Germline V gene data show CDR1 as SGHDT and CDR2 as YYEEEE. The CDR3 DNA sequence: TGTGCCAGCAGCTGGGGAACAGGTAACACTGAAGCTTTCTTT. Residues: CASSWGTGNTEAFF.

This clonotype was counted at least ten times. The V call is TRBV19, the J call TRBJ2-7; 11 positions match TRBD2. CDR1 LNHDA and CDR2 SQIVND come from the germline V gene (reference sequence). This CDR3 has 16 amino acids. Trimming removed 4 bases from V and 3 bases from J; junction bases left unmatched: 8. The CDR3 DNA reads TGTGCCAGTAGTACGAGACTAGCGGGACCTCTCTACGAGCAGTACTTC. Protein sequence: CASSTRLAGPLYEQYF.

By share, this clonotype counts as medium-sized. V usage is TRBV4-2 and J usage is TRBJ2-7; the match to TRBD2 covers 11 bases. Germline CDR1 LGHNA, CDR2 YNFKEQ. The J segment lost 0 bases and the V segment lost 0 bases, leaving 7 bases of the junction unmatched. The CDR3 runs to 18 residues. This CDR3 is CASSQDGLAGGNSYEQYF. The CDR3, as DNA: TGTGCCAGCAGCCAAGATGGGCTAGCGGGGGGCAACTCCTACGAGCAGTACTTC.

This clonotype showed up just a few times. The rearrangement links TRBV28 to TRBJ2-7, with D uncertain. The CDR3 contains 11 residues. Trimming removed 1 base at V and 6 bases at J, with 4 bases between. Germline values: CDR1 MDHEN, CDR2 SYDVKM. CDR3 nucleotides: TGTGCCAGCAGTTTATACGGCGAGCAGTACTTC. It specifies CASSLYGEQYF.

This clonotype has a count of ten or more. The CDR3 reads CSVRRTYTGELFF. CDR3 in DNA: TGCAGCGTCCGGAGGACGTACACCGGGGAGCTGTTTTTT. This rearrangement joins TRBV29-1 to TRBJ2-2, with D possibly TRBD2 on 5 matching bases. Trimming stripped 6 bases from V and 3 bases from J, with 11 bases between. The CDR3 length is 13 residues. Germline CDR1 and CDR2: SQVTM and ANQGSEA.

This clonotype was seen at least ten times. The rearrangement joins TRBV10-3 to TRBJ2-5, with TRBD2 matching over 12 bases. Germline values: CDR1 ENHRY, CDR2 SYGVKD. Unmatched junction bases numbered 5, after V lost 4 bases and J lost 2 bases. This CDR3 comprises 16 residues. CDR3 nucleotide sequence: TGTGCCATCAGTGGACTAGCGGGGGCAATACAAGAGACCCAGTACTTC. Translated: CAISGLAGAIQETQYF.

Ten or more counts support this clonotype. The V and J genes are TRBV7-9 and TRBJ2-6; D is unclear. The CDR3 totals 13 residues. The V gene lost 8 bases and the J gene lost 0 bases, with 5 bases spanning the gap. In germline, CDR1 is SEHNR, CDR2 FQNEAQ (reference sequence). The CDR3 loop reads CASATSGANVLTF. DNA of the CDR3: TGTGCCAGCGCAACCTCTGGGGCCAACGTCCTGACTTTC.

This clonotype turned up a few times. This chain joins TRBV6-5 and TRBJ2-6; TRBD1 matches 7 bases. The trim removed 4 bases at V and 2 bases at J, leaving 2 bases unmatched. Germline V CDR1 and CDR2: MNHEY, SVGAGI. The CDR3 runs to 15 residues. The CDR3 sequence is CASSWGQTGANVLTF. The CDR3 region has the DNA TGTGCCAGCAGTTGGGGACAGACTGGGGCCAACGTCCTGACTTTC.

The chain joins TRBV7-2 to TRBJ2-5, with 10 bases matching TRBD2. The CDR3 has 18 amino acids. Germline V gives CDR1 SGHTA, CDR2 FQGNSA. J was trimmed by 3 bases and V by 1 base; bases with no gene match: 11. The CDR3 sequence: CASSLVGLAGALKETQYF. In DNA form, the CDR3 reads TGTGCCAGCAGCTTAGTTGGGCTAGCGGGGGCCCTAAAAGAGACCCAGTACTTC.

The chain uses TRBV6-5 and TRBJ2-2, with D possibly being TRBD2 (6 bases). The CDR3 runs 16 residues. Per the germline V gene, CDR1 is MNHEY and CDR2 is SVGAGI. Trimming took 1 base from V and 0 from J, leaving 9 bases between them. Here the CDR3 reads CASSYWRGTNTGELFF. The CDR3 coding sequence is TGTGCCAGCAGTTACTGGCGGGGCACGAACACCGGGGAGCTGTTTTTT.

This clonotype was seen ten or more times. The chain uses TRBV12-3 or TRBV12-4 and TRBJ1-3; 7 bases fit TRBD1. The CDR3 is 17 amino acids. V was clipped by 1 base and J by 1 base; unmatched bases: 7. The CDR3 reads CASSLGQGDSSGNTIYF. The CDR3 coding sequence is TGTGCCAGCAGTTTAGGACAGGGCGACTCTTCTGGAAACACCATATATTTT.

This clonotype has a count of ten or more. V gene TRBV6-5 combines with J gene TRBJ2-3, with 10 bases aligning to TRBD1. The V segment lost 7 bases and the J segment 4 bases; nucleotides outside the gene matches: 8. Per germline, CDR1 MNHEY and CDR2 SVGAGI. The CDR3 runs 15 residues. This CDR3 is CASISGTGVADTQYF. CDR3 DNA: TGTGCCAGCATTTCCGGGACAGGGGTCGCAGATACGCAGTATTTT.

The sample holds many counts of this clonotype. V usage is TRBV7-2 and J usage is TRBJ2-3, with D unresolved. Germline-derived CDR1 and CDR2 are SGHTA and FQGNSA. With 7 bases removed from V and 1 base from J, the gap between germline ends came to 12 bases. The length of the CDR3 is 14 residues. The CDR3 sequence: CASNDRRRTDTQYF. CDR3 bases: TGTGCCAGCAATGATCGGCGTCGCACAGATACGCAGTATTTT.